This T cell receptor beta chain appears in the sequencing data of a study of T-cell reconstitution after alpha-beta-depleted transplantation in children. General study findings and limits: From surviving recipient T cells and thymic progenitors came the high day-60 TCRbeta diversity observed in some patients. At around two months after transplant, the alpha-beta T cells were reportedly derived from several hundred expanded clones that came from non-depleted graft cells.

CDR3 length equals 12 residues. The germline CDR1 and CDR2 sequences are SGHTA and FQGNSA. The V end lost 5 bases, the J end lost 5 bases, and 9 bases lay between the germline ends. Unique molecular identifiers were used to barcode this TCRbeta library. TCRdb independently ran MiXCR on the PCR reads; one entry per CDR3 protein. The table has some 200,000 distinct CDR3 sequences, approximately 7% seen once; the top ten hold more than 5.5%. This clonotype showed up just a few times. Its specificity is unknown. The TCR originated in a boy aged 2 to 10 with acute lymphoblastic leukemia, due to receive a stem cell transplant. V usage is TRBV7-2 and J usage is TRBJ1-1; tentatively, D is TRBD1 (5 bases). The sample here was PBMCs, taken before TCRalphabeta/CD19-depleted stem cell transplant. The CDR3 DNA reads as TGTGCCAGCAGCCGCAGGGAAACTGAAGCTTTCTTT. The encoded protein is CASSRRETEAFF.